One sample yielded the 3 T cell receptor beta chains listed below, sequenced in a study of OX40 agonist ivuxolimab in advanced cancers. This table comes from immunoSEQ multiplex PCR, and its TCRdb copy is limited to in-frame clones, with some not included. The table has some 43,000 clones, around nine tenths seen once. This specimen consisted of CD4+ or CD8+ T cells sorted from blood, obtained in a trial of the OX40 agonist ivuxolimab. These receptors all come from an adult with an advanced solid tumor such as melanoma, head and neck, liver or kidney cancer.

V gene TRBV25-1 combines with J gene TRBJ1-2; TRBD1 might be the D (5 bases). Trimming pared 8 bases from V and 0 bases from J, leaving 10 bases between. This CDR3 has 13 amino acids. Germline loops: CDR1 MGHDK, CDR2 SYGVNS. CDR3 DNA sequence: TGTGCCAGCCGTCAGGGCGCTAACTATGGCTACACCTTC. It codes for CASRQGANYGYTF.

This clone was seen only a few times. The V gene is TRBV10-3, the J gene TRBJ2-2, with TRBD2 identical over 11 bases. The CDR3 totals 18 residues. J was trimmed by 7 bases and V by 2 bases; bases with no gene match: 12. Germline CDR1 ENHRY, CDR2 SYGVKD. In DNA form, the CDR3 reads TGTGCCATCAGTGAGCGTCCGGATAGCGGGAGGGCCGTCGGGGAGCTGTTTTTT. This sequence encodes CAISERPDSGRAVGELFF.

About this clone itself: The same CDR3 is also encoded by other DNA sequences in this sample. The chain combines TRBV30 with TRBJ2-2, with D hard to call. Germline CDR1 and CDR2: GTSNPN and SVGIG (reference sequence). This CDR3 is built from 12 residues. The V end lost 0 bases, the J end lost 7 bases, and 6 bases lay between the germline ends. The CDR3 loop reads CAWSVQLGELFF. The CDR3 nucleotides read TGTGCCTGGAGTGTACAACTCGGGGAGCTGTTTTTT.